In this sample, the clone carrying this T cell receptor beta chain turned up a few times. The data stem from a study of T cell changes during pregnancy in multiple sclerosis. The CDR3 covers 14 residues. CDR1 and CDR2 (germline): SGHTA, FQGNSA. V was shortened by 1 base and J by 7 bases, with 11 bases between the two germline ends. The assay was immunoSEQ multiplex PCR, and TCRdb's table has in-frame clones only and misses some. The sample contains 75,000 to 90,000 clones, about 91% of which appear only once. The sample consisted of PBMCs, taken in the first trimester of pregnancy. The sequence was obtained from a female donor in good health, serving as a control in a pregnancy study. Some clones in this sample may be carry-over from other donors' samples. J is TRBJ1-3 and V is TRBV7-2; TRBD1 is a possible D gene (5 bases). The CDR3 spells CASSLDRQGNTIYF. The CDR3 nucleotides read TGTGCCAGCAGCTTAGATAGGCAGGGTAACACCATATATTTT. The full variable domain, with the rest looked up from reference TRBV7-2 and TRBJ1-3, is GAGVSQSPSNKVTEKGKDVELRCDPISGHTALYWYRQSLGQGLEFLIYFQGNSAPDKSGLPSDRFSAERTGGSVSTLTIQRTQQEDSAVYLCASSLDRQGNTIYFGEGSWLTVV.